Many counts were recorded for the clone carrying this T cell receptor beta chain. Regions amplified from RNA transcripts were the TCR beta CDR3 regions. The HTBI set primed first-round TCR CDR3 RT-PCR. TCRdb reprocessed the multiplex PCR reads via MiXCR and lists one record per CDR3 protein. The table records around 430,000 distinct CDR3 sequences, approximately 15% of them present only once. Subjects aged 18 to 65 presented with newly diagnosed hyperthyroidism of less than 2 months' duration. A patient was excluded if there was uncontrolled infection, other autoimmune disease, pregnancy or lactation. The V segment lost 7 bases and the J segment 8 bases; nucleotides outside the gene matches: 10. The V gene's germline CDR1 is SNHLY and CDR2 FYNNEI. This CDR3 is 14 amino acids long. The source of the sample is a study of T cells in Graves' hyperthyroidism and ophthalmopathy.

V gene TRBV2 combines with J gene TRBJ2-1; TRBD1 matches 8 bases. Sequencing used blood. The clonotype was recovered from a woman in her twenties or thirties with Graves' hyperthyroidism. CDR3 residues: CASNWLAGGHEQFF. In DNA form, the CDR3 reads TGTGCCAGCAATTGGTTGGCAGGGGGCCATGAGCAGTTCTTC.